These T cell receptor beta chains were read from a single sample in a study of CD8 T cells in ankylosing spondylitis. TCRdb re-derived calls from the 5' RACE reads in MiXCR, one entry per CDR3 protein. The sample lists about 240,000 distinct CDR3 sequences, less than 10% occurring once. Specimen: blood, either unsorted or a sorted T cell fraction (not recorded which). The origin of the receptors is a male donor with ankylosing spondylitis or in good health (not recorded which). CDR3s include the opening cysteine and the closing phenylalanine or tryptophan. Fields, in order: V gene, D gene, J gene, clone size, CDR3 DNA, CDR3 protein. A D gene is named only where the DNA matches it firmly. Part of the rows lack a size; the others show once, few, many or a class for expanded clones.

v_call: TRBV20-1; d_call: -; j_call: TRBJ1-1; clone_size: many; cdr3_nt: TGCATTGCTGGGGTCACTGAAGCTTTCTTT; cdr3_aa: CIAGVTEAFF
v_call: TRBV28; d_call: -; j_call: TRBJ2-2; clone_size: many; cdr3_nt: TGTGCCAGCGCGGGACAGACCGGGGAGCTGTTTTTT; cdr3_aa: CASAGQTGELFF
v_call: TRBV6-1; d_call: -; j_call: TRBJ2-5; clone_size: few; cdr3_nt: TGTGCCACCACTAAGGGGGGAATAGGGACCCAGTACTTC; cdr3_aa: CATTKGGIGTQYF
v_call: TRBV10-1; d_call: -; j_call: TRBJ1-1; clone_size: many; cdr3_nt: TGCGCCAGCAGTGAGAGGGGCGCGAACACTGAAGCTTTCTTT; cdr3_aa: CASSERGANTEAFF
v_call: TRBV7-2; d_call: TRBD1; j_call: TRBJ2-2; clone_size: many; cdr3_nt: TGTGCCAGCAGCCTAAGCCAGACAGGGGGCCCCGGGGAGCTGTTTTTT; cdr3_aa: CASSLSQTGGPGELFF
v_call: TRBV25-1; d_call: -; j_call: TRBJ1-6; clone_size: many; cdr3_nt: TGTGCCAGCAGTGAGCAAGCCCGCTATAATTCACCCCTCCACTTT; cdr3_aa: CASSEQARYNSPLHF
v_call: TRBV5-6; d_call: -; j_call: TRBJ1-1; clone_size: many; cdr3_nt: TGTGCCAGCAGCTTGATAACAGGTGAAGCTTTCTTT; cdr3_aa: CASSLITGEAFF
v_call: TRBV30; d_call: -; j_call: TRBJ1-1; clone_size: few; cdr3_nt: TGTGCCTGGAGCCCGTTGGGGAACACTGAAGCTTTCTTT; cdr3_aa: CAWSPLGNTEAFF
v_call: TRBV12-3/TRBV12-4; d_call: -; j_call: TRBJ1-6; clone_size: many; cdr3_nt: TGTGCCAGCAGTTTCCGGGGCGCCCGGGATTCACCCCTCCACTTT; cdr3_aa: CASSFRGARDSPLHF
v_call: TRBV5-5; d_call: TRBD1; j_call: TRBJ1-1; clone_size: many; cdr3_nt: TGTGCCAGCAGCTTGGGAGGACAGGGGAAAACTGAAGCTTTCTTT; cdr3_aa: CASSLGGQGKTEAFF
v_call: TRBV20-1; d_call: TRBD1; j_call: TRBJ2-5; clone_size: many; cdr3_nt: TGCAGTGCTAGAGATTACAGGGGGCGGGAGACCCAGTACTTC; cdr3_aa: CSARDYRGRETQYF
v_call: TRBV6-2/TRBV6-3; d_call: -; j_call: TRBJ2-1; clone_size: many; cdr3_nt: TGTGCCAGCGGGGGGGCTAGGTACAATGAGCAGTTCTTC; cdr3_aa: CASGGARYNEQFF
v_call: TRBV20-1; d_call: -; j_call: TRBJ2-3; clone_size: -; cdr3_nt: TGCAGTGCTAGCGAGGGCAGACACACAGATACGCAGTATTTT; cdr3_aa: CSASEGRHTDTQYF
v_call: TRBV5-8; d_call: TRBD1; j_call: TRBJ2-1; clone_size: few; cdr3_nt: TGTGCCAGCAGCCAACCGGGACAGGCGGGAAATGAGCAGTTCTTC; cdr3_aa: CASSQPGQAGNEQFF